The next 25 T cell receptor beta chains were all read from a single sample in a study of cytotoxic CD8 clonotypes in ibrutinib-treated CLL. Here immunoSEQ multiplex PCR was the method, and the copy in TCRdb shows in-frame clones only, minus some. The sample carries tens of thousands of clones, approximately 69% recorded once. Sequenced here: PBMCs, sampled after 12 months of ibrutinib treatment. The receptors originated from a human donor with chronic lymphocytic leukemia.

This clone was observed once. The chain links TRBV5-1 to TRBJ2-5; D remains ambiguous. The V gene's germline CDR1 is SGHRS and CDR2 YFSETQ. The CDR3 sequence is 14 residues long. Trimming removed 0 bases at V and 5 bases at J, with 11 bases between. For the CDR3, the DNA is TGCGCCAGCAGCTTGGAGAAGGGATGGGAGACCCAGTACTTC. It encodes CASSLEKGWETQYF.

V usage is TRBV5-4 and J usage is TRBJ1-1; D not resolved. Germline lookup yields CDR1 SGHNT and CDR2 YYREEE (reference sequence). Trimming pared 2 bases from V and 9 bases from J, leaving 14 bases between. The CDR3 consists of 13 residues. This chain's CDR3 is CASSFPGREKAFF. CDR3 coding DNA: TGTGCCAGCAGCTTTCCGGGGAGGGAGAAAGCTTTCTTT.

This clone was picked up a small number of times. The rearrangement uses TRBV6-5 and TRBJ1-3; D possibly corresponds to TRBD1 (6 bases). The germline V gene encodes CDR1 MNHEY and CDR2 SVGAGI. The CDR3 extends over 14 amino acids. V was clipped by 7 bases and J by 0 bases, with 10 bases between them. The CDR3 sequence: CASTRGGSGNTIYF. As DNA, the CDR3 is TGTGCCAGCACAAGGGGGGGCTCTGGAAACACCATATATTTT.

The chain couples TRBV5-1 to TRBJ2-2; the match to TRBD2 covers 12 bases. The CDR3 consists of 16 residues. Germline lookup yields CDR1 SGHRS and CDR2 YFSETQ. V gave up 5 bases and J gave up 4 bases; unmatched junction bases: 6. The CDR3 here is CASRPSGGAATGELFF. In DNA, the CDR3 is TGCGCCAGCAGGCCTAGCGGGGGGGCCGCCACCGGGGAGCTGTTTTTT.

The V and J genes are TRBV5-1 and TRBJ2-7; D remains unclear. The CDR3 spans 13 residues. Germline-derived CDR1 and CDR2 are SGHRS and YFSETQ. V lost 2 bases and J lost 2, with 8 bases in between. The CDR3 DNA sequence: TGCGCCAGCAGCTTCGGGTCTCCCTACGAGCAGTACTTC. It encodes CASSFGSPYEQYF. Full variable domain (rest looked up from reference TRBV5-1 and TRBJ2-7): KAGVTQTPRYLIKTRGQQVTLSCSPISGHRSVSWYQQTPGQGLQFLFEYFSETQRNKGNFPGRFSGRQFSNSRSEMNVSTLELGDSALYLCASSFGSPYEQYFGPGTRLTVT.

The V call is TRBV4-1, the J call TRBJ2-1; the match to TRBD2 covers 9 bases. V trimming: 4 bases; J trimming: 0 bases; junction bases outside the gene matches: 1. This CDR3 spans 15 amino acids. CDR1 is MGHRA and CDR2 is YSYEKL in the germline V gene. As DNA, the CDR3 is TGCGCCAGCAGCCTAGCGGGGGACTCCTACAATGAGCAGTTCTTC. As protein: CASSLAGDSYNEQFF.

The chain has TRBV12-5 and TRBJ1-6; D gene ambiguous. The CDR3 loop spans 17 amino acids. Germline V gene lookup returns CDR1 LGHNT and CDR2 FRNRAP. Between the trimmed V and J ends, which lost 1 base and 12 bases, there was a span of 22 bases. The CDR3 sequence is CASGLASSTDSKGPLHF. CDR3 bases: TGTGCTAGTGGTTTGGCGTCATCGACGGACTCAAAGGGACCCCTCCACTTT.

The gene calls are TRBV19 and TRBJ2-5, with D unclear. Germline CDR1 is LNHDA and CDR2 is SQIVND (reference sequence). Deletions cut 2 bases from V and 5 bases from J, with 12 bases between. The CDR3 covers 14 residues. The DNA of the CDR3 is TGTGCCAGTAGTATAATGCAGGCCGCGGAGACCCAGTACTTC. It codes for CASSIMQAAETQYF.

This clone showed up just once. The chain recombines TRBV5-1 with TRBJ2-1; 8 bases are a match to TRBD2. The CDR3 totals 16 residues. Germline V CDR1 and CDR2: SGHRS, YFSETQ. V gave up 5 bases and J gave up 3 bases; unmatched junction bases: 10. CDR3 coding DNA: TGCGCCAGCAGGCTGCTAGGGACTAGAGACTACAATGAGCAGTTCTTC. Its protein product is CASRLLGTRDYNEQFF.

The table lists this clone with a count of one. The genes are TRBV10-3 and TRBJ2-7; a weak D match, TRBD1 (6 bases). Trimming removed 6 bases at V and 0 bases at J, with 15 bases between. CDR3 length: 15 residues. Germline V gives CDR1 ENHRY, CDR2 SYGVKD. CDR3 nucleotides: TGTGCCATCAGCGGAACTACAGGGAGCTCCTACGAGCAGTACTTC. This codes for CAISGTTGSSYEQYF.

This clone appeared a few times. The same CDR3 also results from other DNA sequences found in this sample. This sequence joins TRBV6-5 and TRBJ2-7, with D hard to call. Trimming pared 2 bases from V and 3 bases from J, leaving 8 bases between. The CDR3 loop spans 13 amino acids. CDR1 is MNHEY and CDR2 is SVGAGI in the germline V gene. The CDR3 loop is CASSYVTGYEQYF. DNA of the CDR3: TGTGCCAGCAGTTACGTAACGGGCTACGAGCAGTACTTC.

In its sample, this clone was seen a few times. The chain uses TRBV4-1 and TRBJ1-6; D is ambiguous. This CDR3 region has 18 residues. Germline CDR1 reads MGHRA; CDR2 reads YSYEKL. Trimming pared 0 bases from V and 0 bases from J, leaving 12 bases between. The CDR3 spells CASSQEEARSSYNSPLHF. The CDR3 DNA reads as TGCGCCAGCAGCCAAGAGGAGGCGAGGAGCTCCTATAATTCACCCCTCCACTTT.

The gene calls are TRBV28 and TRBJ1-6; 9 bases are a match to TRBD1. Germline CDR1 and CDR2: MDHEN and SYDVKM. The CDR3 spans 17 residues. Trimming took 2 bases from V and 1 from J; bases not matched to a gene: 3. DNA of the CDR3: TGTGCCAGCAGTTTAACAGGGGGCGCGTCCTATAATTCACCCCTCCACTTT. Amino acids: CASSLTGGASYNSPLHF.

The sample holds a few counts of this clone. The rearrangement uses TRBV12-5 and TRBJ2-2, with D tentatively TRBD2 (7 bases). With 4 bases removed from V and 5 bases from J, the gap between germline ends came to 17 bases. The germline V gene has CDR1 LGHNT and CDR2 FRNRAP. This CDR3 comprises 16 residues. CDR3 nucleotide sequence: TGTGCTAGTGGTTCGCGTCCGGGGGGCTATACCGGGGAGCTGTTTTTT. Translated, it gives CASGSRPGGYTGELFF.

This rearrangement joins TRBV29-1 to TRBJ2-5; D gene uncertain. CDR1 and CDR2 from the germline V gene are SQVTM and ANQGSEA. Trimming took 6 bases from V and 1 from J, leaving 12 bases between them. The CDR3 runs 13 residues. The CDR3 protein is CSVPVGLQETQYF. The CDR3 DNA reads TGCAGCGTCCCTGTGGGCCTCCAAGAGACCCAGTACTTC.

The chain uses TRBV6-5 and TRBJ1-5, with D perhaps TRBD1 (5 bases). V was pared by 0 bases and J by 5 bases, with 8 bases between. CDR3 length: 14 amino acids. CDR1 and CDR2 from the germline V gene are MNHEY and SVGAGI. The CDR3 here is CASSYSAGDQPQHF. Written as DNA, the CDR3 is TGTGCCAGCAGTTACTCGGCGGGGGATCAGCCCCAGCATTTT.

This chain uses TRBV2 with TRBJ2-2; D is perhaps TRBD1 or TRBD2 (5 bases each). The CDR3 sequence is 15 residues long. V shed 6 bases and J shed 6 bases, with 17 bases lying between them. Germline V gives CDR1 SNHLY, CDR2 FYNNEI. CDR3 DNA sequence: TGTGCCAGCAGCCAGGGAGTCGCTATGTCCGGGGAGCTGTTTTTT. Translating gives CASSQGVAMSGELFF.

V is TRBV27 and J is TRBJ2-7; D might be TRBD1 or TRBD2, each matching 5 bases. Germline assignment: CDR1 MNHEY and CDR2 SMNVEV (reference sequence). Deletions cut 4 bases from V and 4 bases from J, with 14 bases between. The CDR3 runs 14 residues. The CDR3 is CASSWNRDAYEQYF. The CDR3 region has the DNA TGTGCCAGCAGTTGGAACCGGGACGCTTACGAGCAGTACTTC.

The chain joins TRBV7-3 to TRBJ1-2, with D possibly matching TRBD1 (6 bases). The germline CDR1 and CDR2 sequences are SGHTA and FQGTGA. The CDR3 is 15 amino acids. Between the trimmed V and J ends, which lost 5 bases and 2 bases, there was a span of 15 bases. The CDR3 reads CASSPAPGHNYGYTF. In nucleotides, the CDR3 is TGTGCCAGCAGCCCCGCTCCGGGACACAACTATGGCTACACCTTC.

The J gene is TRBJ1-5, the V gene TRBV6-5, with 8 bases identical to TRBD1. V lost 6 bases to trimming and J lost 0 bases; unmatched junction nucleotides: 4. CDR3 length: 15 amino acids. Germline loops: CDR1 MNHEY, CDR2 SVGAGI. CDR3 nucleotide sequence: TGTGCCAGCAGCGACAGGGGCCTTAGCAATCAGCCCCAGCATTTT. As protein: CASSDRGLSNQPQHF.

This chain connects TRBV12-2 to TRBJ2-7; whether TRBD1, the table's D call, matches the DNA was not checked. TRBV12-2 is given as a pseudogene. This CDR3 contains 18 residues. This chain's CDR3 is CASRFLRLGHLETYEQYF. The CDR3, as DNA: TGTGCAAGTCGCTTTCTTCGCTTAGGACATCTTGAGACCTACGAGCAGTACTTC.

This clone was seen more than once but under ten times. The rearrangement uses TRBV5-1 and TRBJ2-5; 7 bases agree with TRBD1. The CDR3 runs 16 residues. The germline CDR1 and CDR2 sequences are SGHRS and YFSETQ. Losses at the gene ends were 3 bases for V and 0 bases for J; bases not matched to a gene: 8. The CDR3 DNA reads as TGCGCCAGCAGCTGGACAGGCGCTATGTACCAAGAGACCCAGTACTTC. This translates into CASSWTGAMYQETQYF. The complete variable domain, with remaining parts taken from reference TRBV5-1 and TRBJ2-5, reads KAGVTQTPRYLIKTRGQQVTLSCSPISGHRSVSWYQQTPGQGLQFLFEYFSETQRNKGNFPGRFSGRQFSNSRSEMNVSTLELGDSALYLCASSWTGAMYQETQYFGPGTRLLVL.

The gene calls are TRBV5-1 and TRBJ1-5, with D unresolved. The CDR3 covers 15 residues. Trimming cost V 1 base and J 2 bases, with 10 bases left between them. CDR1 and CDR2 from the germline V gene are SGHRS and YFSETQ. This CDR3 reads CASSLWGIGNQPQHF. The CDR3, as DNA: TGCGCCAGCAGCTTGTGGGGAATTGGCAATCAGCCCCAGCATTTT.

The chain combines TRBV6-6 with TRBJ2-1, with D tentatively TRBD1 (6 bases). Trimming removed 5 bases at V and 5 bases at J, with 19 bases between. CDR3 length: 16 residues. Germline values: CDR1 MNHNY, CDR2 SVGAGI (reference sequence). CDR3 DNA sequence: TGTGCCAGCAGTGCACAGGGAGTAGGTAGAAACAATGAGCAGTTCTTC. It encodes CASSAQGVGRNNEQFF.

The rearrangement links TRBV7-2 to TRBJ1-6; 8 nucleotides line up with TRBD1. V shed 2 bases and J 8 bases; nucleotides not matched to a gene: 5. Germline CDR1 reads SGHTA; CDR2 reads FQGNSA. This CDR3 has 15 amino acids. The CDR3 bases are TGTGCCAGCAGCTTATGGGGACAGGCAGATTCACCCCTCCACTTT. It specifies CASSLWGQADSPLHF.